This is a list of T cell receptor beta chains from one sample in a study of regulatory T cells in long-lasting Graves disease. From the multiplex PCR reads, TCRdb called clonotypes with MiXCR, one entry per CDR3 protein. The table lists 510,000 or so distinct CDR3 sequences, approximately 12% of them singletons. These same records also appear under a second study, on T cells in Graves' hyperthyroidism and ophthalmopathy.

Source: peripheral blood mononuclear cells (PBMCs), taken at new diagnosis, from a patient treated with antithyroid drugs. The receptor source for this set is a woman aged 30 to 39 with Graves disease. Both conserved end residues are part of each CDR3. Each record gives: D gene, J gene, clone size, V gene, CDR3 DNA, CDR3 protein. A D gene is named only where the DNA matches it firmly. Clone size is shown for a subset of rows, as once, few, many or a class of expanded clone.

D: TRBD2; J: TRBJ2-1; size: many; V: TRBV11-3; DNA: TGTGCCAGCAGCTTAGATTGGTCTAGCGGCTACAATGAGCAGTTCTTC; CDR3: CASSLDWSSGYNEQFF
D: .; J: TRBJ1-6; size: many; V: TRBV10-1; DNA: TGCGCCAGCTCAAGGCAGGATAATTCACCCCTCCACTTT; CDR3: CASSRQDNSPLHF
D: TRBD1; J: TRBJ1-1; size: many; V: TRBV28; DNA: TGTGCCAGCAGTCCCAGGGGGGAGGGCCGCACTGAAGCTTTCTTT; CDR3: CASSPRGEGRTEAFF
D: TRBD2; J: TRBJ2-7; size: many; V: TRBV20-1; DNA: TGCAGTGCACCGACTAGCGGGAGCTCCTACGAGCAGTACTTC; CDR3: CSAPTSGSSYEQYF
D: .; J: TRBJ2-5; size: .; V: TRBV2; DNA: TGTGCCAGCAGTGTAATGATTAAAGAGACCCAGTACTTC; CDR3: CASSVMIKETQYF
D: TRBD1; J: TRBJ1-3; size: many; V: TRBV20-1; DNA: TGCAGTGCTAGCCTGGACAGGGGAGTTGCTGGAAACACCATATATTTT; CDR3: CSASLDRGVAGNTIYF
D: .; J: TRBJ1-6; size: few; V: TRBV5-5; DNA: TGTGCCAGCAGCAATAGCGGGGGTAACTATAATTCACCCCTCCACTTT; CDR3: CASSNSGGNYNSPLHF
D: .; J: TRBJ1-2; size: many; V: TRBV28; DNA: TGTGCCAGCAGTCTCCCAGCTAACTATGGCTACACCTTC; CDR3: CASSLPANYGYTF
D: TRBD1; J: TRBJ1-5; size: .; V: TRBV30; DNA: TGTGCCTGGAAAGGGACAGCGGGTCAGCCCCAGCATTTT; CDR3: CAWKGTAGQPQHF
D: .; J: TRBJ2-7; size: many; V: TRBV12-3/TRBV12-4; DNA: TGTGCCAGCAGTTTTATCGGCGAGCAGTACTTC; CDR3: CASSFIGEQYF
D: .; J: TRBJ1-1; size: many; V: TRBV20-1; DNA: TGCAGTGCTAGAGGGCCCAGGCGGGGCTTGGAAGCTTTCTTT; CDR3: CSARGPRRGLEAFF